Presented here are 23 T cell receptor beta chains from one specimen sequenced in a study of blood T cell repertoires in COVID-19. Assay used: immunoSEQ multiplex PCR; TCRdb lists only in-frame clones, some missing. This table has over 90,000 clones, roughly 87% appearing once. The material sequenced was peripheral blood. The receptors derive from a woman of 80 years or more in a cohort sampled during active COVID-19.

V and J are TRBV7-2 and TRBJ2-1; TRBD1 matches 7 bases. The germline gives CDR1 SGHTA, CDR2 FQGNSA. The CDR3 covers 15 residues. V was pared by 6 bases and J by 1 base, with 6 bases of the junction left unmatched. CDR3: CASRPGTESYNEQFF. CDR3 nucleotides: TGTGCCAGCAGACCTGGGACAGAATCCTACAATGAGCAGTTCTTC.

The chain employs TRBV7-6 and TRBJ1-3, with D uncertain. The CDR3 is 15 amino acids. Trimming cost V 2 bases and J 2 bases, with 10 bases left between them. CDR1 is SGHVS, CDR2 FNYEAQ, per germline. This CDR3 is CASSLSTAAGNTIYF. The CDR3 coding sequence is TGTGCCAGCAGCTTAAGCACCGCGGCTGGAAACACCATATATTTT.

The chain couples TRBV28 to TRBJ2-7, with D perhaps TRBD1 (6 bases). The V gene's germline CDR1 is MDHEN and CDR2 SYDVKM. The germline V and J ends were trimmed by 7 bases and 3 bases, with 7 bases remaining between them. There are 11 residues in the CDR3. The CDR3 sequence: CASTTGYEQYF. CDR3 DNA: TGTGCCAGCACGACAGGCTACGAGCAGTACTTC. Full variable domain (remainder filled in from reference TRBV28 and TRBJ2-7): DVKVTQSSRYLVKRTGEKVFLECVQDMDHENMFWYRQDPGLGLRLIYFSYDVKMKEKGDIPEGYSVSREKKERFSLILESASTNQTSMYLCASTTGYEQYFGPGTRLTVT.

The V call is TRBV5-1, the J call TRBJ2-3; D is perhaps TRBD1 (5 bases). Germline CDR1 and CDR2: SGHRS and YFSETQ. The ends were cut back, 2 bases at V and 0 bases at J, with 13 bases in the middle. CDR3 length: 16 residues. The CDR3: CASSFVRAGSTDTQYF. CDR3 nucleotides: TGCGCCAGCAGCTTTGTCAGGGCAGGCAGCACAGATACGCAGTATTTT.

The rearrangement uses TRBV7-8 and TRBJ1-2; maybe TRBD1 (5 bases). Germline-derived CDR1 and CDR2 are SGHVS and FQNEAQ. CDR3 size: 13 residues. Trimming took 3 bases from V and 1 from J, leaving 6 bases between them. This CDR3 is CASSFDSNYGYTF. The CDR3 DNA follows: TGTGCCAGCAGCTTCGACAGTAACTATGGCTACACCTTC.

CDR3 residues: CAWSDPRSEAFF. DNA for the CDR3: TGTGCCTGGAGTGACCCCCGCAGTGAAGCTTTCTTT. The rearrangement links TRBV30 to TRBJ1-1; D call uncertain. The CDR3 is made up of 12 amino acids. V lost 1 base and J lost 7, with 10 bases in between. In germline, CDR1 is GTSNPN, CDR2 SVGIG (reference sequence). Supplemented by reference TRBV30 and TRBJ1-1, the full variable domain reads SQTIHQWPATLVQPVGSPLSLECTVEGTSNPNLYWYRQAAGRGLQLLFYSVGIGQISSEVPQNLSASRPQDRQFILSSKKLLLSDSGFYLCAWSDPRSEAFFGQGTRLTVV.

This clone was observed once. The rearrangement links TRBV7-2 to TRBJ1-3, with D unclear. Trimming left V 2 bases short and J 0 bases short, with 8 bases between. Per the germline V gene, CDR1 is SGHTA and CDR2 is FQGNSA. The CDR3 totals 15 residues. The CDR3 bases are TGTGCCAGCAGCTTAAACCGGGTCTCTGGAAACACCATATATTTT. Translation gives CASSLNRVSGNTIYF.

This rearrangement joins TRBV19 to TRBJ2-3; D might be TRBD1 (5 bases). The germline V gene has CDR1 LNHDA and CDR2 SQIVND (reference sequence). The CDR3 is 13 residues long. Trimming stripped 9 bases from V and 3 bases from J, with 13 bases between. The CDR3: CASQTDRTDTQYF. The CDR3 DNA reads as TGTGCCAGCCAAACCGACAGAACAGATACGCAGTATTTT.

The chain combines TRBV7-9 with TRBJ2-3, with no clear D. Germline V gene lookup returns CDR1 SEHNR and CDR2 FQNEAQ (reference sequence). The V gene lost 7 bases and the J gene lost 5 bases, with 10 bases spanning the gap. The CDR3 is 12 amino acids. The CDR3 region is CASTDLGDTQYF. CDR3 sequence (DNA): TGTGCCAGCACCGACTTGGGAGATACGCAGTATTTT.

The chain uses TRBV3-1 (or the pseudogene TRBV3-2) and TRBJ2-7; D uncertain. The CDR3 loop spans 14 amino acids. The ends were cut back, 1 base at V and 9 bases at J, with 16 bases in the middle. CDR1 is LGHDT, CDR2 YNNKEL, per germline (reference sequence). CDR3 residues: CASSQAPGVGGQYF. The CDR3 DNA sequence: TGTGCCAGCAGCCAAGCCCCCGGAGTAGGCGGGCAGTACTTC.

This clone was seen more than once but under ten times. The chain couples TRBV7-3 to TRBJ1-5; 8 bases match TRBD1. This CDR3 region has 20 residues. V shed 5 bases and J 2 bases; nucleotides not matched to a gene: 20. Germline V gives CDR1 SGHTA, CDR2 FQGTGA. CDR3 region: CASSLKPLPGQGKGNQPQHF. The CDR3 bases are TGTGCCAGCAGCCTCAAACCCCTCCCAGGACAGGGCAAGGGCAATCAGCCCCAGCATTTT. Drawing the rest from reference TRBV7-3 and TRBJ1-5, the complete variable domain is GAGVSQTPSNKVTEKGKYVELRCDPISGHTALYWYRQSLGQGPEFLIYFQGTGAADDSGLPNDRFFAVRPEGSVSTLKIQRTERGDSAVYLCASSLKPLPGQGKGNQPQHFGDGTRLSIL.

The chain combines TRBV29-1 with TRBJ2-2, with 8 bases lining up with TRBD1. This CDR3 has 12 amino acids. Germline V lookup: CDR1 SQVTM, CDR2 ANQGSEA. V lost 7 bases to trimming and J lost 7 bases; unmatched junction nucleotides: 5. The chain's CDR3 is CSGTGRSGELFF. The CDR3 DNA follows: TGCAGCGGGACAGGGCGCAGCGGGGAGCTGTTTTTT.

The V and J genes are TRBV11-2 and TRBJ1-6; tentative D call: TRBD1 (5 bases). Trimming cost V 5 bases and J 2 bases, with 16 bases left between them. This CDR3 has 17 amino acids. Germline assignment: CDR1 SGHAT and CDR2 FQNNGV. The DNA for the CDR3 is TGTGCCAGCAGCGTCCATATAGGGGCCACCTATAATTCACCCCTCCACTTT. Translating it yields CASSVHIGATYNSPLHF. Full variable domain (rest looked up from reference TRBV11-2 and TRBJ1-6): EAGVAQSPRYKIIEKRQSVAFWCNPISGHATLYWYQQILGQGPKLLIQFQNNGVVDDSQLPKDRFSAERLKGVDSTLKIQPAKLEDSAVYLCASSVHIGATYNSPLHFGNGTRLTVT.

This rearrangement joins TRBV2 to TRBJ2-7; no firm D call. The CDR3 totals 14 residues. Per the germline V gene, CDR1 is SNHLY and CDR2 is FYNNEI. Trimming left V 6 bases short and J 5 bases short, with 17 bases between. The DNA of the CDR3 is TGTGCCAGCAGAACGATACAAAGTCCCCACGAGCAGTACTTC. Translation gives CASRTIQSPHEQYF.

CDR3 residues: CASSPPTGQGYEQYF. The CDR3 DNA reads as TGTGCCAGCTCACCACCTACGGGACAGGGGTACGAGCAGTACTTC. The chain uses TRBV18 and TRBJ2-7; TRBD1 matches at 10 bases. The V gene end was trimmed by 0 bases and the J gene end by 4 bases; junction bases not matched to a gene: 3. Germline CDR1 and CDR2: KGHSH and LQKENI. This CDR3 contains 15 residues.

This clone was counted once. The rearrangement links TRBV19 to TRBJ2-1, with 10 nucleotides matching TRBD2. The trim removed 2 bases at V and 9 bases at J, leaving 7 bases unmatched. Germline assignment: CDR1 LNHDA and CDR2 SQIVND (reference sequence). The CDR3 has 15 amino acids. CDR3 coding DNA: TGTGCCAGTAGTATATCTAGCGGGAGAGGTGGTGAGCAGTTCTTC. Protein product: CASSISSGRGGEQFF.

This chain uses TRBV5-1 with TRBJ2-1; 14 nucleotides align to TRBD2. Looked up from germline, CDR1 is SGHRS and CDR2 is YFSETQ. Trimming at V came to 4 bases and at J to 12 bases, leaving 9 bases not matched to a gene. The CDR3 loop spans 15 amino acids. This CDR3 reads CASSLGLAGVDRQFF. The CDR3 coding sequence is TGCGCCAGCAGCCTGGGACTAGCGGGAGTTGATCGGCAGTTCTTC.

In this sample, this clone turned up a few times. The V call is TRBV11-2, the J call TRBJ1-4; D unclear. CDR1 and CDR2 (germline): SGHAT, FQNNGV. The CDR3 extends over 18 amino acids. V was clipped by 5 bases and J by 0 bases, with 19 bases between them. The CDR3 is CASSPLGTGITTNEKLFF. For the CDR3, the DNA is TGTGCCAGCAGCCCCCTGGGCACGGGAATAACAACTAATGAAAAACTGTTTTTT. The whole variable domain, filled in from reference TRBV11-2 and TRBJ1-4, reads EAGVAQSPRYKIIEKRQSVAFWCNPISGHATLYWYQQILGQGPKLLIQFQNNGVVDDSQLPKDRFSAERLKGVDSTLKIQPAKLEDSAVYLCASSPLGTGITTNEKLFFGSGTQLSVL.

This clone has a single count. This rearrangement joins TRBV7-2 to TRBJ2-1; 12 bases line up with TRBD2. Germline assignment: CDR1 SGHTA and CDR2 FQGNSA. The CDR3 contains 15 residues. The V and J ends lost 3 bases and 7 bases, in that order; junction bases with no gene match: 4. For the CDR3, the DNA is TGTGCCAGCAGCTTGACTAGCGGGAGTCGTAATGAGCAGTTCTTC. Amino acid sequence: CASSLTSGSRNEQFF.

The rearrangement uses TRBV21-1 and TRBJ2-1; the table's D call, TRBD2, has no DNA check behind it. TRBV21-1 represents a pseudogene. The CDR3 runs 11 residues. CDR3 coding DNA: TGTGCCAGCAGCCGACGGGAGGAAGAGTTCTTC. Residues: CASSRREEEFF.

On this clone: Other DNA sequences within the sample encode an identical CDR3. The rearrangement uses TRBV18 and TRBJ1-5; D is undetermined. V lost 3 bases and J 0 bases, leaving 15 bases between the germline ends. Germline lookup yields CDR1 KGHSH and CDR2 LQKENI. The CDR3 is made up of 17 amino acids. The CDR3 region has the DNA TGTGCCAGCTCACCGACGGGAGTCGTCGGTAGCAATCAGCCCCAGCATTTT. Amino acid sequence: CASSPTGVVGSNQPQHF. Complete variable domain (other parts from reference TRBV18 and TRBJ1-5): NAGVMQNPRHLVRRRGQEARLRCSPMKGHSHVYWYRQLPEEGLKFMVYLQKENIIDESGMPKERFSAEFPKEGPSILRIQQVVRGDSAAYFCASSPTGVVGSNQPQHFGDGTRLSIL.

This clone was counted a single time. V usage is TRBV19 and J usage is TRBJ1-1; maybe TRBD1 (5 bases). V was clipped by 9 bases and J by 5 bases, with 22 bases between them. The CDR3 is 15 residues long. CDR1 and CDR2 from the germline V gene are LNHDA and SQIVND (reference sequence). DNA of the CDR3: TGTGCCAGCCGGGGCAAAGGGACTGGATCGACTGAAGCTTTCTTT. Its protein product is CASRGKGTGSTEAFF.

CDR3 DNA: TGTGCCACCAGTGACCCACCCAGTAACGAGCAGTACTTC. It yields the protein CATSDPPSNEQYF. The chain uses TRBV24-1 and TRBJ2-7, with D uncertain. Per germline, CDR1 KGHDR and CDR2 SFDVKD. CDR3 length: 13 amino acids. V gave up 4 bases and J gave up 5 bases, with 11 bases separating them.